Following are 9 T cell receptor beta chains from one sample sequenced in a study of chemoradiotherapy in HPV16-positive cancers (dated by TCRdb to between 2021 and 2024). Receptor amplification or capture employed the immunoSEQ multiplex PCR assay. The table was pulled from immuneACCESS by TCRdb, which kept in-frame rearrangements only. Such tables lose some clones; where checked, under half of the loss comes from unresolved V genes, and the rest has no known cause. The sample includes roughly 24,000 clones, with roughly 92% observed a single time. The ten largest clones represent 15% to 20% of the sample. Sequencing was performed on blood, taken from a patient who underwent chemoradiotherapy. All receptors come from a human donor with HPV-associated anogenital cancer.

Here the CDR3 reads CSANQPQHF. The CDR3 coding sequence is TGCAGTGCTAATCAGCCCCAGCATTTT. V and J are TRBV20-1 and TRBJ1-5; D call uncertain. Germline loops: CDR1 DFQATT, CDR2 SNEGSKA (reference sequence). V lost 4 bases to trimming and J lost 5 bases, with 0 bases between them. The CDR3 length is 9 residues.

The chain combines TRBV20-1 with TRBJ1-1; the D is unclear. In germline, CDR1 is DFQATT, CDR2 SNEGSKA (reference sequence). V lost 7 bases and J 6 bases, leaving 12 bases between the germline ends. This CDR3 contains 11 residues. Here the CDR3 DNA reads TGCAGTGTCGCAGAGGTGGCTGAAGCTTTCTTT. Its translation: CSVAEVAEAFF.

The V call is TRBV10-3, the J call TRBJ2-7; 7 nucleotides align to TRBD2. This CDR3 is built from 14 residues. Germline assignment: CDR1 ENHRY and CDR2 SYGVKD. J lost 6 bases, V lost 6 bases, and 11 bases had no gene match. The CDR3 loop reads CAISAGLGLREQYF. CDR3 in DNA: TGTGCCATCAGCGCCGGACTAGGGTTGCGCGAGCAGTACTTC.

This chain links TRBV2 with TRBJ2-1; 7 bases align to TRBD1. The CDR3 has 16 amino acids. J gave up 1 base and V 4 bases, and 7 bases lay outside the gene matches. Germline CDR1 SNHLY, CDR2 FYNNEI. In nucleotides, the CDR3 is TGTGCCAGCAGTGTTCTGAACAGGGGATCCTACAATGAGCAGTTCTTC. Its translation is CASSVLNRGSYNEQFF.

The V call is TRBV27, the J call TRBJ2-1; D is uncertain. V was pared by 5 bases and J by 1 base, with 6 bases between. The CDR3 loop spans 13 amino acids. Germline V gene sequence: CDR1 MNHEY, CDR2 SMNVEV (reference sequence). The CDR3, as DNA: TGTGCCAGCAGTCGAACGTCCTACAATGAGCAGTTCTTC. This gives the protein CASSRTSYNEQFF.

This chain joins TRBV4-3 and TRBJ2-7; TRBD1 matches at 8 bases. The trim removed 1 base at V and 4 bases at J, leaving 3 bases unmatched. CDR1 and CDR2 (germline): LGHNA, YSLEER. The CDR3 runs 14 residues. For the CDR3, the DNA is TGCGCCAGCAGCCAAGGGACAGGGAGATACGAGCAGTACTTC. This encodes CASSQGTGRYEQYF.

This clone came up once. The CDR3 is CASSPPGLVQETQYF. CDR3 in DNA: TGTGCCAGCAGTCCCCCAGGACTTGTCCAAGAGACCCAGTACTTC. This chain uses TRBV28 with TRBJ2-5, with a possible D match to TRBD2 (5 bases). V gave up 5 bases and J gave up 1 base, with 14 bases separating them. The CDR3 loop spans 15 amino acids. Per germline, CDR1 MDHEN and CDR2 SYDVKM.

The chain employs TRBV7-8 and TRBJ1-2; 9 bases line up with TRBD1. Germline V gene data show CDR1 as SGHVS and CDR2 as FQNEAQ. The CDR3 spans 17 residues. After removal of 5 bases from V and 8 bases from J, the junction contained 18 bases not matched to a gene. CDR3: CASSRGQGVLGFWGYTF. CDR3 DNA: TGTGCCAGCAGCCGGGGACAGGGTGTGTTGGGTTTCTGGGGCTACACCTTC.

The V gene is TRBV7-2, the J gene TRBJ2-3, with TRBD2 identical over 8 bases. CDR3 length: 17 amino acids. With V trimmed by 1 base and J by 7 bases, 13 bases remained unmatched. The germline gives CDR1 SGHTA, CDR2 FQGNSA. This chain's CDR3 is CASSLGVFGGASNTQYF. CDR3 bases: TGTGCCAGCAGCTTAGGAGTATTCGGGGGGGCTTCGAATACGCAGTATTTT.